This T cell receptor (beta chain) was sequenced during a study of glioma-infiltrating T cells. The study, taken as a whole, reports: Above-expected tissue-blood divergence occurred in all gliomas, most in low-grade ones. CDR3 overlap between tissue and blood was very small.

This clonotype was counted only a few times. As yet, its antigen is unknown. Germline and junction disagree at one end, which may indicate a read error. Germline V lookup: CDR1 MNHNS, CDR2 SASEGT. The length of the CDR3 is 13 residues. Amplification of TCR alpha and beta CDR3 regions from RNA used iRepertoire nested multiplex PCR. One-step reverse transcription and amplification started from around 100-400 ng of tissue mRNA or PBMC total RNA. TCRdb independently ran MiXCR on the multiplex PCR reads; one entry per CDR3 protein. The table shows around 130,000 distinct CDR3 sequences, with about 25% occurring only once.

Sequenced: glioma tissue, nonneoplastic brain tissue, or PBMCs (not recorded which). J is TRBJ1-5 and V is TRBV6-1; D unclear. The TCR sequence derives from a human donor with low-grade glioma or glioblastoma, undergoing nonglioma brain surgery, or in good health (not recorded which). The CDR3: CATLRAFGQLQHF. The CDR3 nucleotides read TGTGCCACCCTTCGGGCGTTTGGTCAGCTCCAGCATTTT.